The 31 T cell receptor beta chains below all came from one sample that was sequenced in a study of T-cell memory formation after mild COVID-19. MiXCR was run by TCRdb on the 5' RACE reads, yielding one entry per CDR3 protein. The table includes some 200,000 distinct CDR3 sequences, 20% to 25% detected once. The sample comprised PBMCs or a T cell subset sorted from them (not recorded which). These receptors originate from an adult woman who had mild COVID-19 (a few samples of this study predate the infection). Cell type and time point are not known.

This clonotype occurred a few times. This chain joins TRBV7-9 and TRBJ2-1; 8 positions match TRBD2. The junction had 12 bases not matched to a gene; V was cut back by 5 bases and J by 3 bases. CDR3 length equals 17 residues. The germline CDR1 and CDR2 sequences are SEHNR and FQNEAQ (reference sequence). DNA of the CDR3: TGTGCCAGCAGCCGCCCGCCGGGACTAGAATTCTACAATGAGCAGTTCTTC. Its translation: CASSRPPGLEFYNEQFF.

This clonotype came up many times. This rearrangement joins TRBV7-8 to TRBJ2-3; 7 bases map to TRBD2. CDR1 is SGHVS, CDR2 FQNEAQ, per germline. With V trimmed by 1 base and J by 5 bases, 3 bases remained unmatched. This CDR3 has 14 amino acids. This CDR3 is CASSLGGGGDTQYF. The CDR3 DNA sequence: TGTGCCAGCAGCTTAGGCGGGGGTGGAGATACGCAGTATTTT.

The V call is TRBV10-3, the J call TRBJ2-7; 10 bases match TRBD2. Germline V gives CDR1 ENHRY, CDR2 SYGVKD. The CDR3 extends over 13 amino acids. V was pared by 5 bases and J by 3 bases, with 1 base of the junction left unmatched. CDR3 residues: CAISPSGGYEQYF. The CDR3 coding sequence is TGTGCCATCAGTCCTAGCGGGGGCTACGAGCAGTACTTC.

This sequence joins TRBV4-1 and TRBJ1-5; D is uncertain. Germline CDR1 and CDR2: MGHRA and YSYEKL. V was clipped by 3 bases and J by 5 bases, with 17 bases between them. The CDR3 loop spans 16 amino acids. CDR3: CASSHETGGLDQPQHF. The CDR3 bases are TGCGCCAGCAGCCACGAAACGGGAGGTTTGGATCAGCCCCAGCATTTT.

This rearrangement joins TRBV20-1 to TRBJ2-7, with D maybe TRBD2 (7 bases). This CDR3 is built from 15 residues. V dropped 0 bases and J dropped 0 bases, with 12 bases sitting between them. Germline values: CDR1 DFQATT, CDR2 SNEGSKA (reference sequence). CDR3 region: CSARDAGGASYEQYF. In DNA form, the CDR3 reads TGCAGTGCTAGAGATGCTGGGGGGGCCTCCTACGAGCAGTACTTC.

The rearrangement joins TRBV30 to TRBJ1-1; no firm D call. CDR1 and CDR2 from the germline V gene are GTSNPN and SVGIG (reference sequence). Trimming stripped 0 bases from V and 0 bases from J, with 11 bases between. This CDR3 region has 15 residues. CDR3 DNA sequence: TGTGCCTGGAGTGTTCTGGACCGTTTGAACACTGAAGCTTTCTTT. Translation gives CAWSVLDRLNTEAFF.

The chain uses TRBV4-2 and TRBJ2-1; 11 nucleotides match TRBD2. CDR3 length: 17 residues. Germline CDR1 reads LGHNA; CDR2 reads YNFKEQ. With V trimmed by 3 bases and J by 8 bases, 12 bases remained unmatched. The CDR3 coding sequence is TGTGCCAGCAGCCAGGTAGCGGGAGGGTCGGGGCACGATGAGCAGTTCTTC. Protein product: CASSQVAGGSGHDEQFF.

This chain connects TRBV10-3 to TRBJ1-1; D remains unclear. In germline, CDR1 is ENHRY, CDR2 SYGVKD. This CDR3 spans 13 amino acids. V dropped 5 bases and J dropped 1 base, with 8 bases sitting between them. The CDR3 loop is CAISSDGNTEAFF. The CDR3 region has the DNA TGTGCCATCAGTTCGGACGGGAACACTGAAGCTTTCTTT.

V and J are TRBV12-3 or TRBV12-4 and TRBJ2-4; no reliable D call. The CDR3 contains 12 residues. The ends were cut back, 7 bases at V and 8 bases at J, with 12 bases in the middle. CDR3 bases: TGTGCCAGCAAAATCGGTGTAGACATTCAGTACTTC. It translates to CASKIGVDIQYF.

This clonotype has a handful of counts. In DNA, the CDR3 is TGCGCCAGCAGCCAAGGATACGGGGGTCGAGCTTTCTTT. It is translated as CASSQGYGGRAFF. The rearrangement uses TRBV4-1 and TRBJ1-1; D might be TRBD1 (5 bases). The CDR3 is 13 amino acids. The V gene lost 1 base and the J gene lost 10 bases, with 13 bases spanning the gap. Per germline, CDR1 MGHRA and CDR2 YSYEKL.

J is TRBJ2-1 and V is TRBV4-1, with 7 bases that match TRBD1. The V gene's germline CDR1 is MGHRA and CDR2 YSYEKL. This CDR3 has 17 residues. V lost 2 bases and J lost 2; bases outside the gene matches: 9. The CDR3: CASSQPVDRITYNEQFF. DNA of the CDR3: TGCGCCAGCAGCCAACCGGTGGACAGGATCACCTACAATGAGCAGTTCTTC.

The CDR3 nucleotides are TGTGCCAGCAGCTTAGTCTCTAGCGGGGATTCCCGATGGGGCGCAGATACGCAGTATTTT. Amino acids: CASSLVSSGDSRWGADTQYF. The genes are TRBV7-6 and TRBJ2-3; 9 bases agree with TRBD2. The CDR3 extends over 20 amino acids. Per germline, CDR1 SGHVS and CDR2 FNYEAQ. Germline trimming cut 1 base from V and 4 bases from J; bases unmatched to any gene: 18. The whole variable domain, filled in from reference TRBV7-6 and TRBJ2-3, reads GAGVSQSPRYKVTKRGQDVALRCDPISGHVSLYWYRQALGQGPEFLTYFNYEAQQDKSGLPNDRFSAERPEGSISTLTIQRTEQRDSAMYRCASSLVSSGDSRWGADTQYFGPGTRLTVL.

The chain is built from TRBV12-3 or TRBV12-4 and TRBJ1-4; TRBD1 matches 8 bases. CDR3 length: 14 residues. V gave up 3 bases and J gave up 7 bases; unmatched junction bases: 4. CDR3 sequence reads: CASSLTGAGEKLFF. The CDR3 DNA follows: TGTGCCAGCAGTTTGACAGGGGCGGGTGAAAAACTGTTTTTT.

This clonotype was seen more than once but under ten times. V gene TRBV7-9 combines with J gene TRBJ1-1; D is possibly TRBD1 (5 bases). The CDR3 is 13 residues long. The germline CDR1 and CDR2 sequences are SEHNR and FQNEAQ (reference sequence). V lost 2 bases and J lost 11, with 15 bases in between. The CDR3 spells CASSLSTGGDAFF. CDR3 nucleotide sequence: TGTGCCAGCAGCTTATCTACCGGGGGAGACGCTTTCTTT. The full variable domain, in which reference TRBV7-9 and TRBJ1-1 provide the parts outside the CDR3, is DTGVSQNPRHKITKRGQNVTFRCDPISEHNRLYWYRQTLGQGPEFLTYFQNEAQLEKSRLLSDRFSAERPKGSFSTLEIQRTEQGDSAMYLCASSLSTGGDAFFGQGTRLTVV.

The sample holds a few counts of this clonotype. The chain recombines TRBV7-9 with TRBJ1-1; D unresolved. Germline CDR1 reads SEHNR; CDR2 reads FQNEAQ (reference sequence). Trimming left V 3 bases short and J 8 bases short, with 7 bases between. The CDR3 contains 11 residues. CDR3 sequence reads: CASSLVQEAFF. CDR3 bases: TGTGCCAGCAGCTTGGTGCAGGAAGCTTTCTTT.

This clonotype was seen only a few times. The chain has TRBV4-2 and TRBJ2-1, with 9 bases lining up with TRBD2. This CDR3 comprises 18 residues. Per the germline V gene, CDR1 is LGHNA and CDR2 is YNFKEQ. Trimming cost V 4 bases and J 4 bases; bases outside gene matches: 14. The CDR3 sequence: CASSLGVLAGRNYNEQFF. The CDR3 DNA reads TGTGCCAGCAGCCTGGGGGTCCTAGCGGGGAGAAATTACAATGAGCAGTTCTTC.

CDR3 nucleotide sequence: TGTGCCAGCAGTTCCGACGGACGTATCAATGAGCAGTTCTTC. Its translation is CASSSDGRINEQFF. The chain carries TRBV6-5 and TRBJ2-1; D uncertain. This CDR3 region has 14 residues. In germline, CDR1 is MNHEY, CDR2 SVGAGI. Trimming took 4 bases from V and 6 from J, leaving 13 bases between them.

There are a few counts of this clonotype. J is TRBJ2-6 and V is TRBV30; 7 bases line up with TRBD1. CDR1 and CDR2 from the germline V gene are GTSNPN and SVGIG (reference sequence). CDR3 size: 16 residues. Trimming at V came to 0 bases and at J to 0 bases, leaving 2 bases not matched to a gene. This CDR3 is CAWSVGGVSGANVLTF. CDR3 coding DNA: TGTGCCTGGAGTGTAGGGGGCGTCTCTGGGGCCAACGTCCTGACTTTC.

This clonotype occurred a few times. The chain uses TRBV7-3 and TRBJ2-1; D gene unclear. The CDR3 contains 16 residues. Germline-derived CDR1 and CDR2 are SGHTA and FQGTGA. Trimming cost V 5 bases and J 0 bases, with 14 bases left between them. This chain's CDR3 is CASSPGVRASYNEQFF. The CDR3 DNA reads as TGTGCCAGCAGCCCCGGCGTGAGAGCCTCCTACAATGAGCAGTTCTTC.

This clonotype was seen only a few times. CDR3 DNA sequence: TGTGCCACCAGCAGAGATTTGGGCTGGGGAAACATTCAGTACTTC. Its translation: CATSRDLGWGNIQYF. The chain recombines TRBV15 with TRBJ2-4; D uncertain. The CDR3 covers 15 residues. Between the trimmed V and J ends, which lost 0 bases and 6 bases, there was a span of 12 bases. Germline V lookup: CDR1 LNHNV, CDR2 YYDKDF (reference sequence). Complete variable domain (other parts from reference TRBV15 and TRBJ2-4): DAMVIQNPRYQVTQFGKPVTLSCSQTLNHNVMYWYQQKSSQAPKLLFHYYDKDFNNEADTPDNFQSRRPNTSFCFLDIRSPGLGDTAMYLCATSRDLGWGNIQYFGAGTRLSVL.

The V and J genes are TRBV6-5 and TRBJ2-1; D is ambiguous. This CDR3 comprises 11 residues. Per germline, CDR1 MNHEY and CDR2 SVGAGI. V lost 7 bases to trimming and J lost 6 bases, with 7 bases between them. CDR3 residues: CASTGFNEQFF. The CDR3 nucleotides are TGTGCCAGCACGGGCTTCAATGAGCAGTTCTTC.

This clonotype was observed a handful of times. This rearrangement joins TRBV7-6 to TRBJ2-2; 7 bases are a match to TRBD1. This CDR3 region has 16 residues. After removal of 8 bases from V and 1 base from J, the junction contained 10 bases not matched to a gene. Germline CDR1 is SGHVS and CDR2 is FNYEAQ. CDR3 DNA sequence: TGTGCCAGCTCGTTCGACCGGGACAGGAACACCGGGGAGCTGTTTTTT. As protein: CASSFDRDRNTGELFF. The whole variable domain, filled in from reference TRBV7-6 and TRBJ2-2, reads GAGVSQSPRYKVTKRGQDVALRCDPISGHVSLYWYRQALGQGPEFLTYFNYEAQQDKSGLPNDRFSAERPEGSISTLTIQRTEQRDSAMYRCASSFDRDRNTGELFFGEGSRLTVL.

Only a few counts were recorded for this clonotype. J is TRBJ2-7 and V is TRBV7-9, with D possibly matching TRBD2 (7 bases). There are 13 residues in the CDR3. Per the germline V gene, CDR1 is SEHNR and CDR2 is FQNEAQ (reference sequence). The V and J ends lost 5 bases and 12 bases respectively, with 20 bases between them. CDR3 sequence: CASSPRGGDFLYF. CDR3 bases: TGTGCCAGCAGCCCGAGGGGGGGGGACTTTCTGTACTTC.

The rearrangement links TRBV7-2 to TRBJ2-3; 7 bases align to TRBD1. CDR1 is SGHTA and CDR2 is FQGNSA in the germline V gene. This CDR3 has 14 residues. V lost 5 bases, J lost 6 bases, and 8 bases stayed unmatched. The CDR3 is CASSRIQGEDTQYF. The CDR3 DNA reads TGTGCCAGCAGCCGAATTCAGGGGGAGGATACGCAGTATTTT.

This clonotype was detected a few times. The genes are TRBV15 and TRBJ1-2; 9 bases fit TRBD1. Germline V gene data show CDR1 as LNHNV and CDR2 as YYDKDF (reference sequence). V was pared by 0 bases and J by 5 bases, with 4 bases of the junction left unmatched. This CDR3 contains 15 residues. CDR3 loop: CATSREDRGIYGYTF. The CDR3 DNA follows: TGTGCCACCAGCAGAGAAGACAGGGGGATTTATGGCTACACCTTC.

This clonotype appeared many times. The V and J genes are TRBV20-1 and TRBJ2-1; TRBD2 matches at 8 bases. V was pared by 0 bases and J by 7 bases, with 14 bases of the junction left unmatched. CDR1 is DFQATT and CDR2 is SNEGSKA in the germline V gene (reference sequence). This CDR3 region has 17 residues. CDR3 nucleotides: TGCAGTGCTAGAGACCCGACTTTATCGGAGCGGGAGAATGAGCAGTTCTTC. Translating gives CSARDPTLSERENEQFF.

The chain uses TRBV6-2 or TRBV6-3 and TRBJ2-7; 7 bases fit TRBD1. CDR3 length: 13 amino acids. The V and J ends lost 4 bases and 3 bases, in that order; junction bases with no gene match: 3. The germline gives CDR1 MNHEY, CDR2 SVGEGT. For the CDR3, the DNA is TGTGCCAGCAGTTCGACAGGGTACTACGAGCAGTACTTC. Its translation: CASSSTGYYEQYF.

This clonotype came up a few times. The rearrangement uses TRBV9 and TRBJ2-7; D is perhaps TRBD1 (6 bases). The CDR3 covers 14 residues. The V end was cut by 0 bases, the J end by 3 bases, with 10 bases between. From germline, CDR1 is SGDLS and CDR2 YYNGEE. CDR3 nucleotides: TGTGCCAGCAGCGTAGTGGAGGACAGCTACGAGCAGTACTTC. Protein sequence: CASSVVEDSYEQYF.

CDR3 sequence reads: CATRGRPYNEQFF. The CDR3 coding sequence is TGTGCCACCCGGGGGAGACCCTACAATGAGCAGTTCTTC. The chain combines TRBV18 with TRBJ2-1; TRBD2 might be the D (6 bases). V lost 10 bases and J lost 2, with 12 bases in between. CDR3 length: 13 residues. Germline CDR1 and CDR2: KGHSH and LQKENI.

This clonotype has just a few counts. CDR3 nucleotides: TGCGCCAGCAGCCAAAGTTCGGCCTACAATCAGCCCCAGCATTTT. It yields the protein CASSQSSAYNQPQHF. This sequence joins TRBV4-1 and TRBJ1-5; D ambiguous. CDR3 length: 15 residues. The germline V and J ends were trimmed by 2 bases and 3 bases, with 11 bases remaining between them. Germline V gene lookup returns CDR1 MGHRA and CDR2 YSYEKL.

The chain links TRBV7-9 to TRBJ1-1; D uncertain. This CDR3 region has 15 residues. Looked up from germline, CDR1 is SEHNR and CDR2 is FQNEAQ (reference sequence). V lost 5 bases to trimming and J lost 1 base, with 14 bases between them. The CDR3 loop is CASSEDVGENTEAFF. CDR3 in DNA: TGTGCCAGCAGCGAAGATGTTGGGGAGAACACTGAAGCTTTCTTT.